A selection of T cell receptor beta chains follows, all from one sample in a study of T cell repertoires in cytomegalovirus infection. TCRdb itself ran the reads through MiXCR, one entry per CDR3 protein. This sample has a few hundred thousand distinct CDR3 sequences; 15% to 20% occur once, and the top ten carry around half. Sequenced: CD8+ T cells from PBMCs. The receptors come from a human donor in good health (CMV status not recorded). Some clones in this sample may be carry-over from other donors' samples. Both conserved end residues are part of each CDR3. The D gene is left open where the match is weak. Rows give clone size only sometimes, using once, few, many, or a class for an expanded clone.

>NA|TRBV20-1|TRBJ2-7|NA
CSASPRRSISYEQYF
TGCAGTGCTAGTCCAAGACGGAGTATCTCCTACGAGCAGTACTTC
>TRBD1|TRBV20-1|TRBJ1-1|NA
CSAPDRSGTEAFF
TGCAGTGCTCCGGACAGGAGCGGCACTGAAGCTTTCTTT
>NA|TRBV6-2/TRBV6-3|TRBJ2-7|NA
CASSKFGRGESSYEQYF
TGTGCCAGCAGCAAATTCGGCCGGGGCGAGAGCTCCTACGAGCAGTACTTC
>NA|TRBV2|TRBJ1-1|NA
CASGGRYQGGAEAFF
TGTGCCAGCGGGGGACGTTATCAGGGAGGGGCTGAAGCTTTCTTT
>TRBD1|TRBV7-2|TRBJ1-2|many
CASSRDDRGHYGYTF
TGTGCCAGCAGCAGAGACGACAGGGGGCACTATGGCTACACCTTC
>NA|TRBV19|TRBJ1-2|NA
CASSILGTDYGYTF
TGTGCCAGTAGCATATTGGGGACCGACTATGGCTACACCTTC
>TRBD1|TRBV5-6|TRBJ2-7|NA
CASSQGARDEQYF
TGTGCCAGCAGTCAGGGGGCGCGGGACGAGCAGTACTTC
>NA|TRBV7-2|TRBJ1-5|many
CASSLEAGNQPQHF
TGTGCCAGCAGCTTAGAGGCAGGGAATCAGCCCCAGCATTTT
>NA|TRBV20-1|TRBJ2-1|few
CSARPIVGDYNEQFF
TGCAGTGCTAGACCCATAGTGGGCGACTACAATGAGCAGTTCTTC
>TRBD1|TRBV5-4|TRBJ2-7|many
CASSTWDSPYEQYF
TGTGCCAGCAGCACCTGGGACAGTCCCTACGAGCAGTACTTC
>TRBD1|TRBV29-1|TRBJ2-7|NA
CSVAPGQGAGYEQYF
TGCAGCGTTGCTCCGGGACAGGGGGCTGGGTACGAGCAGTACTTC
>TRBD1|TRBV4-1|TRBJ1-2|once
CASSRTDRGNGYTF
TGCGCCAGCAGCCGAACCGACAGGGGAAATGGCTACACCTTC
>NA|TRBV6-2/TRBV6-3|TRBJ1-5|many
CASSYGAGRQPQHF
TGTGCCAGCAGTTACGGGGCAGGGCGGCAGCCCCAGCATTTT
>NA|TRBV7-8|TRBJ2-5|many
CASSPVGGGAKVQETQYF
TGTGCCAGCAGCCCGGTTGGGGGGGGGGCGAAGGTTCAAGAGACCCAGTACTTC
>TRBD1|TRBV6-2/TRBV6-3|TRBJ1-2|NA
CASSGIWTGDGYTF
TGTGCCAGCAGCGGAATTTGGACAGGGGATGGCTACACCTTC
>NA|TRBV5-1|TRBJ2-1|NA
CASSPFSPGNLNEQFF
TGCGCCAGCAGTCCTTTCTCCCCGGGGAACCTAAATGAGCAGTTCTTC
>NA|TRBV7-8|TRBJ2-1|few
CASSQSVYEQFF
TGTGCCAGCAGCCAGAGTGTCTATGAGCAGTTCTTC
>TRBD1|TRBV7-6|TRBJ1-6|many
CASSPDRASYNSPLHF
TGTGCCAGCAGCCCGGACAGGGCTTCCTATAATTCACCCCTCCACTTT
>NA|TRBV14|TRBJ2-2|few
CASSQEEFTGELFF
TGTGCCAGCAGCCAAGAGGAGTTCACCGGGGAGCTGTTTTTT
>TRBD1|TRBV20-1|TRBJ2-5|few
CSARSGTGGPFSVTQYF
TGCAGTGCCAGATCCGGGACAGGGGGTCCTTTTTCCGTGACCCAGTACTTC
>TRBD1|TRBV5-1|TRBJ2-7|few
CASSLDGTEYYEQYF
TGCGCCAGCAGCTTGGACGGGACAGAATACTACGAGCAGTACTTC
>NA|TRBV7-8|TRBJ2-3|many
CASSLDVTDTQYF
TGTGCCAGCAGCTTAGACGTCACAGATACGCAGTATTTT
>TRBD2|TRBV28|TRBJ2-7|NA
CASSQTSGSVFYEQYF
TGTGCCAGCAGCCAGACTAGCGGGAGTGTTTTCTACGAGCAGTACTTC
>NA|TRBV11-3|TRBJ2-5|NA
CASSPSGVQQTQYF
TGTGCCAGCAGCCCATCAGGGGTTCAACAGACCCAGTACTTC
>NA|TRBV29-1|TRBJ1-5|many
CSVGQGLRQPQHF
TGCAGCGTTGGCCAGGGGCTAAGGCAGCCCCAGCATTTT
>NA|TRBV5-5|TRBJ2-7|few
CASSWGTGLYEQYF
TGTGCCAGCAGCTGGGGGACGGGACTCTACGAGCAGTACTTC
>NA|TRBV28|TRBJ1-1|NA
CASSPSPMTAFF
TGTGCCAGCAGCCCCTCACCGATGACGGCTTTCTTT
>NA|TRBV2|TRBJ2-7|few
CASKGWDNSYEQYF
TGTGCCAGCAAGGGGTGGGACAATTCCTACGAGCAGTACTTC
>NA|TRBV6-5|TRBJ2-2|many
CASSYSFPGELFF
TGTGCCAGCAGTTACTCGTTTCCCGGGGAGCTGTTTTTT
>TRBD1|TRBV2|TRBJ1-3|NA
CASSEEGARRNTIYF
TGTGCCAGCAGTGAGGAGGGGGCTCGGAGAAACACCATATATTTT
>TRBD1|TRBV7-9|TRBJ2-6|NA
CASRWPKGGLSGANVLTF
TGTGCCAGCAGATGGCCGAAAGGGGGCCTCTCTGGGGCCAACGTCCTGACTTTC
>NA|TRBV2|TRBJ2-5|few
CASSAFGQPQETQYF
TGTGCCAGCAGTGCATTCGGGCAGCCTCAAGAGACCCAGTACTTC
>NA|TRBV6-1|TRBJ2-1|many
CASSDPREAYNEQFF
TGTGCCAGCAGTGACCCTAGAGAGGCGTACAATGAGCAGTTCTTC
>NA|TRBV4-1|TRBJ2-6|many
CASSQDIRGTGANVLTF
TGCGCCAGCAGCCAAGATATTCGGGGAACTGGGGCCAACGTCCTGACTTTC
>NA|TRBV5-4|TRBJ1-2|few
CASSWVSGAGYTF
TGTGCCAGCAGCTGGGTTTCTGGGGCTGGCTACACCTTC
>TRBD1|TRBV2|TRBJ2-6|NA
CASSEAYRDRHSGANVLTF
TGTGCCAGCAGTGAAGCCTACAGGGACAGACACTCTGGGGCCAACGTCCTGACTTTC
>NA|TRBV7-6|TRBJ1-5|many
CASSPRETQPQHF
TGTGCCAGCAGCCCCCGGGAGACCCAGCCCCAGCATTTT
>NA|TRBV5-1|TRBJ2-7|NA
CASSLSGSNEQYF
TGCGCCAGCAGCTTGTCGGGATCCAACGAGCAGTACTTC
>NA|TRBV28|TRBJ2-7|many
CASSYEGPSLTYEQYF
TGTGCCAGCAGTTACGAAGGACCCTCCTTGACCTACGAGCAGTACTTC
>NA|TRBV20-1|TRBJ1-6|few
CSARDQRFSNNSPLHF
TGCAGTGCTAGAGACCAGAGGTTCTCCAATAATTCACCCCTCCACTTT
>NA|TRBV6-8|TRBJ2-7|few
CASSYSRGSYEQYF
TGTGCCAGCAGTTACTCGAGAGGGTCCTACGAGCAGTACTTC
>NA|TRBV20-1|TRBJ2-1|NA
CSASGDSYNEQFF
TGCAGTGCTAGTGGTGACAGCTACAATGAGCAGTTCTTC
>NA|TRBV29-1|TRBJ1-2|many
CSVEDEGGNYGYTF
TGCAGCGTTGAAGACGAAGGTGGGAACTATGGCTACACCTTC
>TRBD1|TRBV7-9|TRBJ2-7|NA
CASSLVSGGDEQYF
TGTGCCAGCAGCTTAGTGTCAGGGGGAGACGAGCAGTACTTC
>NA|TRBV7-9|TRBJ2-3|NA
CASILGSTDTQYF
TGTGCCAGCATCCTGGGGAGTACAGATACGCAGTATTTT
>TRBD2|TRBV28|TRBJ2-3|few
CASIAGGSSSTDTQYF
TGTGCCAGCATCGCGGGGGGAAGCTCTAGCACAGATACGCAGTATTTT
>NA|TRBV12-3/TRBV12-4|TRBJ2-1|many
CASSLALFPLTEQFF
TGTGCCAGCAGTTTAGCGCTATTCCCGCTCACCGAGCAGTTCTTC
>NA|TRBV2|TRBJ1-1|many
CASSEALEGNTEAFF
TGTGCCAGCAGTGAAGCGCTGGAGGGGAACACTGAAGCTTTCTTT
>NA|TRBV5-4|TRBJ2-3|many
CASSGTVDTQYF
TGTGCCAGCAGCGGGACTGTGGATACGCAGTATTTT
>NA|TRBV4-3|TRBJ1-1|few
CASSQGTGSYTEAFF
TGCGCCAGCAGCCAAGGCACAGGTTCTTACACTGAAGCTTTCTTT
>NA|TRBV28|TRBJ1-6|NA
CASKRSKLRNSPLHF
TGTGCCAGCAAACGATCTAAGCTAAGAAATTCACCCCTCCACTTT
>TRBD1|TRBV5-4|TRBJ2-5|NA
CASSLESGGLATQYF
TGTGCCAGCAGCTTGGAGTCAGGGGGTCTGGCGACCCAGTACTTC
>TRBD2|TRBV7-6|TRBJ2-5|NA
CASIPRGGQETQYF
TGTGCCAGCATCCCTCGGGGGGGTCAAGAGACCCAGTACTTC
>TRBD2|TRBV12-3/TRBV12-4|TRBJ2-5|few
CASPNRRGGFWETQYF
TGTGCCAGCCCTAACCGGCGGGGGGGGTTTTGGGAGACCCAGTACTTC
>TRBD2|TRBV9|TRBJ2-1|few
CASSVPASGGYNEQFF
TGTGCCAGCAGCGTACCAGCTAGCGGGGGCTACAATGAGCAGTTCTTC
>TRBD1|TRBV29-1|TRBJ2-5|NA
CSVDRGLGTQYF
TGCAGCGTTGACAGGGGGTTGGGGACCCAGTACTTC
>NA|TRBV6-5|TRBJ1-1|NA
CASSYSIGRTTWTTEAFF
TGTGCCAGCAGTTACTCGATAGGGCGAACGACTTGGACCACTGAAGCTTTCTTT
>TRBD2|TRBV7-2|TRBJ2-7|many
CASSLDVIAGAGVQYF
TGTGCCAGCAGCTTAGATGTTATAGCGGGGGCAGGAGTGCAGTACTTC
>NA|TRBV7-2|TRBJ1-6|NA
CASSSLAGWDNSPLHF
TGTGCCAGCAGCTCTCTTGCAGGGTGGGATAATTCACCCCTCCACTTT